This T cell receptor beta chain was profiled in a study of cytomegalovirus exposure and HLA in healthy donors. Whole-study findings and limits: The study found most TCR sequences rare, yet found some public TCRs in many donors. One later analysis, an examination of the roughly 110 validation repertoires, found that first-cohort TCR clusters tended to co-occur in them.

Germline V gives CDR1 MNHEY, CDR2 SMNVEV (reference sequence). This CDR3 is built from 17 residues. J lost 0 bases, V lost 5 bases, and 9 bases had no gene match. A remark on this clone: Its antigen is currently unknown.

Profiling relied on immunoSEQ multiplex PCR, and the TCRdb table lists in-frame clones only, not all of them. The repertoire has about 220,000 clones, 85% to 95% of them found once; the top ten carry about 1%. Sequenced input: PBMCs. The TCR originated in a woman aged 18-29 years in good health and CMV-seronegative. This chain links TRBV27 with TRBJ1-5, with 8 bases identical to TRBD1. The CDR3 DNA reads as TGTGCCAGCAGTGGACGACAGGGGACATATAGCAATCAGCCCCAGCATTTT. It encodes CASSGRQGTYSNQPQHF.